This is a list of T cell receptor beta chains from one sample in a study of cytomegalovirus exposure and HLA in healthy donors. Data came from immunoSEQ multiplex PCR; TCRdb stores just in-frame clones and leaves some out. Its table lists about 110,000 clones. The sample was PBMCs. These receptors all come from a man aged 40-50 years in good health and CMV-seropositive. The CDR3 runs from the conserved cysteine through the conserved F or W. D genes are given only for firm matches.

length,V,D,J,CDR3,DNA
16,TRBV2,.,TRBJ2-3,CASTSWPQVVTDTQYF,TGTGCCAGCACCTCATGGCCACAGGTCGTCACAGATACGCAGTATTTT
16,TRBV27,TRBD2,TRBJ2-5,CASSSPTSGPQETQYF,TGTGCCAGCAGTTCCCCGACTAGCGGACCACAAGAGACCCAGTACTTC
14,TRBV5-1,TRBD2,TRBJ2-7,CASSLGLAGSEQYF,TGCGCCAGCAGCTTAGGACTAGCGGGAAGCGAGCAGTACTTC
13,TRBV6-6,.,TRBJ1-6,CASLGLTNSPLHF,TGTGCCAGCCTGGGACTCACCAATTCACCCCTCCACTTT
14,TRBV7-9,.,TRBJ1-4,CASRSYSSNEKLFF,TGTGCCAGCAGGTCGTACTCGTCTAATGAAAAACTGTTTTTT
13,TRBV29-1,.,TRBJ1-2,CSARRGNVGGYTF,TGCAGCGCAAGGAGGGGTAATGTGGGAGGCTACACCTTC
16,TRBV10-2,TRBD2,TRBJ2-3,CASSISLAGGEDTQYF,TGCGCCAGCAGCATTTCACTAGCGGGAGGGGAAGATACGCAGTATTTT
14,TRBV11-3,.,TRBJ2-2,CASSPLANTGELFF,TGTGCCAGCAGCCCCCTAGCGAACACCGGGGAGCTGTTTTTT
13,TRBV28,.,TRBJ1-2,CASSPVVGTPYTF,TGTGCCAGCAGTCCGGTTGTGGGCACACCATACACCTTC
17,TRBV2,TRBD2,TRBJ2-6,CASSWTSGLSGANVLTF,TGTGCCAGCAGCTGGACTAGCGGCTTATCTGGGGCCAACGTCCTGACTTTC
14,TRBV15,.,TRBJ2-5,CATSTPALGETQYF,TGTGCCACCAGCACCCCAGCGCTCGGTGAGACCCAGTACTTC
15,TRBV5-8,.,TRBJ2-5,CASSLAGRHQEGRYF,TGTGCCAGCAGCTTGGCCGGGAGACACCAAGAGGGAAGGTACTTC
13,TRBV10-2,.,TRBJ2-5,CASSDGRRETQYF,TGCGCCAGCAGTGATGGGAGGCGGGAGACCCAGTACTTC
14,TRBV18,TRBD2,TRBJ2-7,CASSLAGGPTEQYF,TGTGCCAGCTCCCTAGCGGGAGGGCCGACCGAGCAGTACTTC
17,TRBV28,TRBD1,TRBJ1-5,CASSFGGTVLIRQPQHF,TGTGCCAGCAGTTTTGGGGGGACAGTCTTAATCCGACAGCCCCAGCATTTT
13,TRBV7-3,.,TRBJ2-7,CASSSLTRIEQYF,TGTGCCAGCAGCTCTTTAACGCGGATCGAGCAGTACTTC
15,TRBV6-1,TRBD1,TRBJ2-7,CASSPEVGQGYEQYF,TGTGCCAGCAGTCCGGAGGTGGGACAGGGCTACGAGCAGTACTTC
11,TRBV9,.,TRBJ2-2,CASSLTGELFF,TGTGCCAGCAGCCTCACCGGGGAGCTGTTTTTT
16,TRBV7-9,TRBD1,TRBJ1-4,CASSPRAGTANEKLFF,TGTGCCAGCAGCCCCAGAGCCGGGACAGCTAATGAAAAACTGTTTTTT
13,TRBV19,.,TRBJ1-1,CASSMSRATEAFF,TGTGCCAGTAGTATGAGCAGGGCTACTGAAGCTTTCTTT
16,TRBV5-6,TRBD1,TRBJ2-5,CASSFGTGVNQETQYF,TGTGCCAGCAGCTTCGGGACAGGGGTGAACCAAGAGACCCAGTACTTC
11,TRBV5-6,.,TRBJ2-1,CASRLRDEQFF,TGTGCCAGCAGATTACGGGATGAGCAGTTCTTC
13,TRBV6-5,TRBD1,TRBJ1-2,CASRQGQAYGYTF,TGTGCCAGCAGGCAAGGACAGGCCTATGGCTACACCTTC
14,TRBV29-1,TRBD2,TRBJ2-3,CSVATSGWVDTQYF,TGCAGCGTTGCGACTAGCGGATGGGTAGATACGCAGTATTTT
15,TRBV9,TRBD1,TRBJ2-1,CASSLGTVPYNEQFF,TGTGCCAGCAGCCTTGGGACAGTGCCCTACAATGAGCAGTTCTTC
13,TRBV29-1,TRBD1,TRBJ1-1,CSVLGRQGGEAFF,TGCAGCGTTCTGGGAAGACAGGGCGGTGAAGCTTTCTTT
11,TRBV5-1,.,TRBJ1-1,CASKEGPEAFF,TGCGCCAGCAAGGAGGGGCCTGAAGCTTTCTTT
15,TRBV4-1,.,TRBJ2-3,CASSQVGTAADTQYF,TGCGCCAGCAGCCAAGTTGGGACTGCCGCAGATACGCAGTATTTT
13,TRBV7-9,TRBD2,TRBJ2-5,CASSYGLAETQYF,TGTGCCAGCAGCTACGGACTAGCGGAGACCCAGTACTTC
17,TRBV19,TRBD1,TRBJ1-4,CASSSAGRGQGGEKLFF,TGTGCCAGTAGTAGCGCCGGCCGGGGACAGGGCGGCGAAAAACTGTTTTTT
17,TRBV5-1,TRBD2,TRBJ2-5,CASSLAGLAGDEETQYF,TGCGCCAGCAGCTTGGCGGGGCTAGCGGGAGACGAGGAGACCCAGTACTTC
16,TRBV5-1,.,TRBJ1-1,CASGLDGIYTNTEAFF,TGCGCCAGCGGTCTGGACGGGATATATACGAACACTGAAGCTTTCTTT
14,TRBV10-1,.,TRBJ2-1,CASSEADRYNEQFF,TGCGCCAGCAGTGAGGCTGACAGGTACAATGAGCAGTTCTTC
14,TRBV4-2,.,TRBJ2-5,CASSQEKNPETQYF,TGTGCCAGCAGCCAAGAAAAAAATCCGGAGACCCAGTACTTC
10,TRBV20-1,TRBD2,TRBJ2-1,CSATSGMEFF,TGCAGTGCAACTAGCGGGATGGAGTTCTTC
14,TRBV6-6,.,TRBJ2-7,CASSYRENSYEQYF,TGTGCCAGCAGTTACCGGGAGAACTCCTACGAGCAGTACTTC
13,TRBV15,.,TRBJ1-4,CATSSNVREKLFF,TGTGCCACCAGCTCAAACGTACGGGAAAAACTGTTTTTT
16,TRBV7-9,.,TRBJ2-5,CASSLVIGGLQETQYF,TGTGCCAGCAGCTTAGTGATCGGCGGTTTACAAGAGACCCAGTACTTC
16,TRBV2,TRBD2,TRBJ2-4,CASSEALAGVGNIQYF,TGTGCCAGCAGTGAAGCACTAGCGGGAGTGGGAAACATTCAGTACTTC
18,TRBV19,TRBD2,TRBJ2-1,CASSSPQPLAGVFYEQFF,TGTGCCAGTAGTAGCCCCCAACCACTAGCGGGAGTTTTTTATGAGCAGTTCTTC
14,TRBV15,.,TRBJ2-2,CATRHTRPTGELFF,TGTGCCACTCGGCATACTAGGCCCACCGGGGAGCTGTTTTTT
11,TRBV6-1,.,TRBJ1-2,CATWGGYGYTF,TGTGCCACTTGGGGGGGGTATGGCTACACCTTC
17,TRBV19,TRBD1,TRBJ1-1,CASRITPGQGVNTEAFF,TGTGCCAGTAGGATAACCCCGGGACAGGGAGTGAACACTGAAGCTTTCTTT
14,TRBV18,TRBD1,TRBJ2-3,CASSPGQGPDTQYF,TGTGCCAGCTCCCCGGGACAGGGTCCAGATACGCAGTATTTT
14,TRBV10-2,TRBD2,TRBJ2-7,CASSDLAGKGEQYF,TGCGCCAGCAGTGATCTAGCGGGGAAGGGCGAGCAGTACTTC
15,TRBV27,TRBD1,TRBJ1-1,CASRSRRTGNTEAFF,TGTGCCAGCAGATCACGGCGGACAGGAAACACTGAAGCTTTCTTT